This T cell receptor (beta chain) appears in the sequencing data of a study of T cells after yellow fever vaccination (dated by TCRdb to the late 2010s). Concerning the study at large: The SMART-Seq v4 Ultra Low Input RNA kit was used to prepare libraries from fractions with low cell numbers. Bulk PBMC replicates and cell subsets were isolated from blood drawn at multiple timepoints before and after both primary and secondary immunization. Bulk TCR alpha and beta repertoires were sequenced longitudinally to track T-cell clones before and after primary and booster YFV17D yellow fever vaccination. Two healthy male donors, one aged 18 to 29 and one aged 30 to 40 years, made up the cohort. Beyond this particular receptor, the publication reports: Compared with the primary T-cell response, the secondary T-cell response was faster but weaker, reaching its peak on day 5 rather than on day 15. Because only a couple of donors were included in the study, the extent to which the findings can be generalized is limited. Most clones expanded after primary vaccination were re-detected after the booster (around 96% of CD4 and 88% of CD8), suggesting broad memory maintenance. A small share of clonotypes was detected in both CD4 and CD8 compartments, with the overlap likely arising from convergent recombination. Because abundant contaminating clonotypes from the bulk population could be contained in FACS-sorted repertoires, computational filtering was required.

Trimming removed 4 bases from V and 1 base from J, leaving 7 bases between the germline ends. The germline V gene yields SGHRS for CDR1 and YFSETQ for CDR2. Measured from the cysteine to the phenylalanine, the CDR3 is 13 residues long. The CDR3 DNA has 39 bases and is translated from base 1. The data were produced on an Illumina NovaSeq 6000. TCR cDNA was made using 5'RACE template switching, a step that added a universal primer site and unique molecular identifiers. cDNA synthesis was primed from both the TCR alpha and TCR beta constant segments. Two PCR steps were used to amplify libraries, with sample barcodes and sequencing adapters being added in the second step. Sequencing of libraries was done on Illumina HiSeq 2500 (2x100 bp) or NovaSeq (2x150 bp). In the source study's methods: MIGEC handled demultiplexing of reads and collapsing into UMI consensus sequences, while MiXCR performed V(D)J alignment. Clonotypes responding to the vaccine were identified with edgeR on replicate PBMC samples, with the criteria of FDR below 0.01 and a log2 fold change above 5 up to day 15. CD4 or CD8 identity was assigned to each bulk clonotype according to whether the clonotype was present at higher abundance in the sequenced CD4 repertoire or the sequenced CD8 repertoire. TCRdb trimmed public reads at Q25 via fastp, called clones via MiXCR and kept in-frame beta chains. Here each entry gathers all rows of one CDR3 protein and keeps the most common genes and DNA. Clone size and V and J calls follow TCRdb, not the original study. The table for this sample lists some 290,000 distinct CDR3 sequences; about 10% of them were counted only once. The ten largest clones capture around 3.2% of the sample.

Reading the label with the study, this specimen's treatment or condition is: live attenuated yellow fever vaccine strain. PBMCs were isolated from peripheral blood using a standard Ficoll-Paque protocol. Dynabeads CD4 and CD8 positive selection kits were used to isolate CD4 and CD8 T-cell fractions. RNA was extracted with TriZol from bulk PBMCs, CD4 and CD8 fractions, and dextramer-positive and dextramer-negative fractions. This clonotype was seen a few times. The antigen it recognizes is unknown. No qualities accompany the bases; no much larger clone lies one base away. Material: CD4+ T cells sorted from PBMCs, obtained 45 days after the yellow fever booster vaccination. The rearrangement joined TRBV5-1 to TRBJ2-3, with the D gene not confidently named. The TCR originated in a man between 18 and 35 years old who received the YFV17D yellow fever vaccine. CDR3 sequence: CASSQTGTDTQYF. The DNA sequence is TGCGCCAGCAGCCAAACAGGCACAGATACGCAGTATTTT. Where the CDR3 stops, the reference TRBV5-1 and TRBJ2-3 genes take over; the full variable domain is KAGVTQTPRYLIKTRGQQVTLSCSPISGHRSVSWYQQTPGQGLQFLFEYFSETQRNKGNFPGRFSGRQFSNSRSEMNVSTLELGDSALYLCASSQTGTDTQYFGPGTRLTVL.